The 18 T cell receptor beta chains presented below share a single source sample, sequenced in a study of cytomegalovirus exposure and HLA in healthy donors. It was with 60 Vbeta and 13 Jbeta primers that the PCR ran. The data were produced by immunoSEQ multiplex PCR, yet TCRdb's version contains in-frame clones alone and is incomplete. The sample includes 110,000 to 150,000 clones, less than 80% of them seen just once. Source material: PBMCs. The receptors were gathered from a woman in her forties or fifties in good health and CMV-seropositive.

V is TRBV6-5 and J is TRBJ1-5; possible D gene TRBD1, 6 bases. The ends were cut back, 4 bases at V and 9 bases at J, with 10 bases in the middle. Germline loops: CDR1 MNHEY, CDR2 SVGAGI. The CDR3 covers 12 residues. The CDR3 DNA reads TGTGCCAGCAGTTCCTCGGACAGGCCCCAGCATTTT. As protein: CASSSSDRPQHF.

The chain recombines TRBV7-3 with TRBJ1-2; 8 bases agree with TRBD1. Germline assignment: CDR1 SGHTA and CDR2 FQGTGA. V shed 5 bases, J shed 8 bases, and the junction held 4 bases outside the gene matches. This CDR3 comprises 12 residues. The chain's CDR3 is CASSNRTGGYTF. The CDR3 nucleotides read TGTGCCAGCAGCAATCGGACAGGGGGCTACACCTTC.

About this clone: Without the conserved terminal phenylalanine or tryptophan, this CDR3 likely stems from a read error. The DNA is left out, because the CDR3 cannot be placed on it with certainty; the CDR3 is given as TCRdb lists it. The genes are TRBV7-9 and TRBJ1-1; TRBD1, the table's D call, was not compared with the DNA. Germline CDR1 SEHNR, CDR2 FQNEAQ (reference sequence). The CDR3 has 12 amino acids, counting both end residues. The CDR3 region is CASSLRPPIRAG.

The rearrangement uses TRBV28 and TRBJ1-2, with 7 bases fitting TRBD1. The V and J ends lost 2 bases and 4 bases, in that order; junction bases with no gene match: 10. The CDR3 sequence is 16 residues long. Germline V gene data show CDR1 as MDHEN and CDR2 as SYDVKM. The CDR3 coding sequence is TGTGCCAGCAGTTTAAGGACAGGAGCCGGCGTCTATGGCTACACCTTC. The encoded protein is CASSLRTGAGVYGYTF.

The chain has TRBV28 and TRBJ1-3; TRBD1 aligns across 7 bases. The CDR3 length is 14 residues. The germline V gene has CDR1 MDHEN and CDR2 SYDVKM. V lost 6 bases and J lost 4; bases outside the gene matches: 6. CDR3 residues: CASSLDRVGNTIYF. DNA of the CDR3: TGTGCCAGCAGCCTCGACAGGGTCGGAAACACCATATATTTT. Based on the CDR3 plus reference TRBV28 and TRBJ1-3, the full variable domain is DVKVTQSSRYLVKRTGEKVFLECVQDMDHENMFWYRQDPGLGLRLIYFSYDVKMKEKGDIPEGYSVSREKKERFSLILESASTNQTSMYLCASSLDRVGNTIYFGEGSWLTVV.

The CDR3 region is CASSPGTVLSGNTIYF. DNA of the CDR3: TGTGCCAGCAGCCCCGGGACAGTTCTCTCTGGAAACACCATATATTTT. The chain couples TRBV9 to TRBJ1-3, with 7 bases lining up with TRBD1. Looked up from germline, CDR1 is SGDLS and CDR2 is YYNGEE. The V gene end was trimmed by 4 bases and the J gene end by 0 bases; junction bases not matched to a gene: 7. CDR3 length: 16 residues.

A remark on this clone: The junction does not match germline at one end; this may be a read error. V usage is TRBV5-1 and J usage is TRBJ2-2; D gene ambiguous. The V gene's germline CDR1 is SGHRS and CDR2 YFSETQ. CDR3 length: 13 amino acids. The CDR3 is CASSFQNAGELFF. The CDR3 DNA follows: TGCGCCAGCAGCTTCCAGAACGCCGGGGAGCTGTTTTTT. The complete variable domain, with remaining parts taken from reference TRBV5-1 and TRBJ2-2, reads KAGVTQTPRYLIKTRGQQVTLSCSPISGHRSVSWYQQTPGQGLQFLFEYFSETQRNKGNFPGRFSGRQFSNSRSEMNVSTLELGDSALYLCASSFQNAGELFFGEGSRLTVL.

This clone was observed a few times. The chain employs TRBV5-6 and TRBJ2-1; TRBD1 matches at 9 bases. Germline V gene data show CDR1 as SGHDT and CDR2 as YYEEEE. Unmatched junction bases numbered 10, after V lost 5 bases and J lost 4 bases. CDR3 length equals 16 residues. DNA for the CDR3: TGTGCCAGCAGTCCCCTACAGGGGGCGAGATACAATGAGCAGTTCTTC. It encodes CASSPLQGARYNEQFF.

The chain joins TRBV7-6 to TRBJ1-1; D is ambiguous. CDR3 length: 14 residues. V lost 3 bases and J 1 base, leaving 9 bases between the germline ends. Germline loops: CDR1 SGHVS, CDR2 FNYEAQ. The CDR3 reads CASSFGGRNTEAFF. CDR3 in DNA: TGTGCCAGCAGCTTTGGAGGGAGGAACACTGAAGCTTTCTTT.

The CDR3 loop is CASSKQGYTEAFF. CDR3 in DNA: TGTGCCAGCAGTAAACAGGGGTACACTGAAGCTTTCTTT. This rearrangement joins TRBV25-1 to TRBJ1-1; 7 bases line up with TRBD1. J was trimmed by 3 bases and V by 5 bases; bases with no gene match: 3. Germline assignment: CDR1 MGHDK and CDR2 SYGVNS. The CDR3 has 13 amino acids. The full variable domain, completed using reference TRBV25-1 and TRBJ1-1, is EADIYQTPRYLVIGTGKKITLECSQTMGHDKMYWYQQDPGMELHLIHYSYGVNSTEKGDLSSESTVSRIRTEHFPLTLESARPSHTSQYLCASSKQGYTEAFFGQGTRLTVV.

This clone was observed at least ten times. This rearrangement joins TRBV2 to TRBJ1-2; 7 nucleotides line up with TRBD1. V lost 8 bases, J lost 0 bases, and 6 bases stayed unmatched. CDR3 length: 14 amino acids. The germline gives CDR1 SNHLY, CDR2 FYNNEI. The CDR3 nucleotides read TGTGCCAGCCGCTCCGGGACAGCTAACTATGGCTACACCTTC. Encoded protein: CASRSGTANYGYTF.

The V call is TRBV30, the J call TRBJ1-2; tentatively, D is TRBD1 (5 bases). The V end lost 4 bases, the J end lost 6 bases, and 12 bases lay between the germline ends. This CDR3 is built from 12 residues. Per the germline V gene, CDR1 is GTSNPN and CDR2 is SVGIG (reference sequence). This chain's CDR3 is CAWTPPGDGYTF. CDR3 nucleotide sequence: TGTGCCTGGACTCCACCGGGGGATGGCTACACCTTC.

The gene calls are TRBV19 and TRBJ2-5; a weak D match, TRBD1 (6 bases). Germline assignment: CDR1 LNHDA and CDR2 SQIVND (reference sequence). The CDR3 has 15 amino acids. V was shortened by 4 bases and J by 2 bases, with 14 bases between the two germline ends. Written as DNA, the CDR3 is TGTGCCAGTAGTACAGGGGTGGGTGGTCAAGAGACCCAGTACTTC. Protein product: CASSTGVGGQETQYF.

The chain carries TRBV16 and TRBJ1-2, with D hard to call. This CDR3 is 15 amino acids long. V lost 4 bases to trimming and J lost 5 bases, with 17 bases between them. The germline V gene has CDR1 KGHSY and CDR2 FQNENV. DNA for the CDR3: TGTGCCAGCAGCCCCTTCGACCGGGTTTCGTATGGCTACACCTTC. Amino acid sequence: CASSPFDRVSYGYTF.

Only a few counts were recorded for this clone. The rearrangement links TRBV5-1 to TRBJ1-4, with 10 bases fitting TRBD1. The CDR3 consists of 15 residues. Germline V gene data show CDR1 as SGHRS and CDR2 as YFSETQ. Trimming removed 5 bases from V and 2 bases from J; junction bases left unmatched: 3. The CDR3 spells CASSRDRGTNEKLFF. The CDR3 region has the DNA TGCGCCAGCAGTAGGGACAGGGGTACTAATGAAAAACTGTTTTTT.

The chain joins TRBV19 to TRBJ1-1; TRBD1 matches at 7 bases. Germline-derived CDR1 and CDR2 are LNHDA and SQIVND (reference sequence). The V gene end was trimmed by 1 base and the J gene end by 5 bases; junction bases not matched to a gene: 13. The CDR3 sequence is 17 residues long. This CDR3 reads CASSIVWKGGRRTEAFF. In DNA form, the CDR3 reads TGTGCCAGTAGTATAGTTTGGAAAGGGGGCCGAAGGACTGAAGCTTTCTTT.

The J gene is TRBJ1-3, the V gene TRBV7-9; a weak D match, TRBD1 (5 bases). Trimming cost V 5 bases and J 0 bases, with 11 bases left between them. The CDR3 totals 15 residues. Germline CDR1 is SEHNR and CDR2 is FQNEAQ (reference sequence). Here the CDR3 reads CASSPRGNSGNTIYF. The CDR3 nucleotides are TGTGCCAGCAGCCCCCGGGGGAACTCTGGAAACACCATATATTTT.

The chain recombines TRBV5-1 with TRBJ2-1, with 12 positions matching TRBD2. The CDR3 loop spans 15 amino acids. Germline V gene data show CDR1 as SGHRS and CDR2 as YFSETQ. V shed 4 bases, J shed 6 bases, and the junction held 5 bases outside the gene matches. CDR3 bases: TGCGCCAGCAGCCCAAGACTAGCGGGGGTCAATGAGCAGTTCTTC. It codes for CASSPRLAGVNEQFF.